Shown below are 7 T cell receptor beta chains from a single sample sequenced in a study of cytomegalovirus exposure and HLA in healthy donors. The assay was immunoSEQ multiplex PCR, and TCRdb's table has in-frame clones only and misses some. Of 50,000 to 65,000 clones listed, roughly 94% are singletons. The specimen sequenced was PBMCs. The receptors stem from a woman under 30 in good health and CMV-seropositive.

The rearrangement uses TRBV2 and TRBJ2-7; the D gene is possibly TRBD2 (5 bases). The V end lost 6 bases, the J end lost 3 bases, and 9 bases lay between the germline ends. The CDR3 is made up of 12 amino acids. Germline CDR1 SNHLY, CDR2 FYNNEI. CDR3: CASSGGSYEQYF. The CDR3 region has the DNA TGTGCCAGCAGCGGAGGAAGCTACGAGCAGTACTTC.

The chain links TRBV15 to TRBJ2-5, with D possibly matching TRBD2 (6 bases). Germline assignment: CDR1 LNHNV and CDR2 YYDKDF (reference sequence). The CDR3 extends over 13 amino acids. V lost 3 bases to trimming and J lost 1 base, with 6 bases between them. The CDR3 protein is CATSRGLQETQYF. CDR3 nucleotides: TGTGCCACCAGCAGGGGACTCCAAGAGACCCAGTACTTC.

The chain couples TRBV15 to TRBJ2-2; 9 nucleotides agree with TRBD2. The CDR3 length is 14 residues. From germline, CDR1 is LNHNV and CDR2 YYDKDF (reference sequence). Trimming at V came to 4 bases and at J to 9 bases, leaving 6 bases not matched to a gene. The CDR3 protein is CATSISGRPRELFF. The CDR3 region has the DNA TGTGCCACCAGCATCAGCGGGAGGCCCCGGGAGCTGTTTTTT.

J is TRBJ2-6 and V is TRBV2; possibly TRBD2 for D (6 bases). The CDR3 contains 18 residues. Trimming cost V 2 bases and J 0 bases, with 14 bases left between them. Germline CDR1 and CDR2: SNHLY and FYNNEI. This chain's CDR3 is CASSERGLRNSGANVLTF. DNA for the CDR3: TGTGCCAGCAGTGAACGGGGACTCCGGAACTCTGGGGCCAACGTCCTGACTTTC.

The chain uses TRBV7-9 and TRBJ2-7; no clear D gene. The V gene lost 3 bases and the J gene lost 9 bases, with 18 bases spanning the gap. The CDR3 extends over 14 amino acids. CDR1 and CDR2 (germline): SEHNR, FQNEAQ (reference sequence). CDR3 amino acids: CASSLGEEPLRQYF. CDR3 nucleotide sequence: TGTGCCAGCAGCTTGGGTGAGGAGCCTCTACGGCAGTACTTC. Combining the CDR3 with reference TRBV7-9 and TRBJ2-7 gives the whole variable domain DTGVSQNPRHKITKRGQNVTFRCDPISEHNRLYWYRQTLGQGPEFLTYFQNEAQLEKSRLLSDRFSAERPKGSFSTLEIQRTEQGDSAMYLCASSLGEEPLRQYFGPGTRLTVT.

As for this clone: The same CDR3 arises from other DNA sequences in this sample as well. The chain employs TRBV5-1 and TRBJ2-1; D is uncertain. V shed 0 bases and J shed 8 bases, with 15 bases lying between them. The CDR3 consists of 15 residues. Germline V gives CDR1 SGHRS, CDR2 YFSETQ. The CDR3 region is CASSLVTSDLHEQFF. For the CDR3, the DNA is TGCGCCAGCAGCTTGGTAACTTCTGATCTGCATGAGCAGTTCTTC.

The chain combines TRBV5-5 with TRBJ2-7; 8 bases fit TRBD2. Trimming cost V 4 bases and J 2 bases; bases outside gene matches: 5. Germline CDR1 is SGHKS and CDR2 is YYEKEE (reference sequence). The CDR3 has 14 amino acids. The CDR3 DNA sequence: TGTGCCAGCAGCCTCGGGGGGGCGACCTACGAGCAGTACTTC. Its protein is CASSLGGATYEQYF.